A single sample gave rise to the 32 T cell receptor beta chains below, sequenced in a study of shared clonotypes between healthy human individuals. CD45RO-negative, CCR7-positively selected cells formed the naive CD8 fraction, excluding terminally differentiated effector memory CD45RA+ cells. Assay used: immunoSEQ multiplex PCR; TCRdb lists only in-frame clones, some missing. The top ten clones hold less than 0.25% of a sample with roughly 810,000 clones, 96% of them seen once. The specimen was naive CD8+ T cells sorted from blood. These receptors all come from a man aged 25-45 years in good health.

The chain couples TRBV7-9 to TRBJ1-2; D remains unclear. There are 12 residues in the CDR3. Germline V lookup: CDR1 SEHNR, CDR2 FQNEAQ (reference sequence). The V and J ends lost 1 base and 8 bases respectively, with 8 bases between them. The CDR3 DNA sequence: TGTGCCAGCAGCTTAGATTTTACGGGCTACACCTTC. It translates to CASSLDFTGYTF.

The chain recombines TRBV28 with TRBJ2-3; D is unresolved. The V end lost 8 bases, the J end lost 1 base, and 28 bases lay between the germline ends. In germline, CDR1 is MDHEN, CDR2 SYDVKM. The CDR3 sequence is 19 residues long. The CDR3 bases are TGTGCCAGCCTCACCCGGTCTTCAGTGGAGTTCGAAGGCACAGATACGCAGTATTTT. It is translated as CASLTRSSVEFEGTDTQYF.

The chain recombines TRBV27 with TRBJ2-1, with 8 bases aligning to TRBD2. V was pared by 3 bases and J by 7 bases, with 8 bases of the junction left unmatched. The CDR3 contains 15 residues. Germline V gives CDR1 MNHEY, CDR2 SMNVEV (reference sequence). DNA for the CDR3: TGTGCCAGCAGTTTTGCGGGAGGTTTGACAAATGAGCAGTTCTTC. The encoded protein is CASSFAGGLTNEQFF.

The chain is built from TRBV29-1 and TRBJ2-1; no firm D call. The V and J ends lost 0 bases and 9 bases respectively, with 21 bases between them. The germline V gene has CDR1 SQVTM and CDR2 ANQGSEA. The CDR3 runs to 16 residues. CDR3 DNA: TGCAGCGTTGAAGATAAAATTAGTGGGAAGGGCTTTGAGCAGTTCTTC. This gives the protein CSVEDKISGKGFEQFF.

The chain uses TRBV27 and TRBJ2-1; D may match TRBD1 or TRBD2 (5 bases each). The CDR3 has 14 amino acids. Germline CDR1 is MNHEY and CDR2 is SMNVEV (reference sequence). The V end lost 3 bases, the J end lost 6 bases, and 12 bases lay between the germline ends. The CDR3 nucleotides are TGTGCCAGCAGTTTGACGAGGGGCCTCAATGAGCAGTTCTTC. This codes for CASSLTRGLNEQFF.

This chain links TRBV5-4 with TRBJ1-1; maybe TRBD1 (6 bases). CDR1 is SGHNT, CDR2 YYREEE, per germline (reference sequence). V shed 5 bases and J shed 5 bases, with 7 bases lying between them. The CDR3 has 11 residues. CDR3 coding DNA: TGTGCCAGCAGACAGGGAACTGAAGCTTTCTTT. This sequence encodes CASRQGTEAFF.

The count of this clone is one. This chain links TRBV29-1 with TRBJ2-3, with TRBD2 matching 10 bases. The germline V gene encodes CDR1 SQVTM and CDR2 ANQGSEA. The V and J ends lost 6 bases and 2 bases, in that order; junction bases with no gene match: 8. This CDR3 is built from 15 residues. The CDR3: CSVLAGLADTDTQYF. The CDR3 DNA reads TGCAGCGTCCTAGCCGGACTAGCGGACACAGATACGCAGTATTTT.

This clone was seen once. The chain has TRBV5-6 and TRBJ2-2, with 9 bases identical to TRBD1. The trim removed 3 bases at V and 4 bases at J, leaving 7 bases unmatched. Germline V gene lookup returns CDR1 SGHDT and CDR2 YYEEEE. The CDR3 runs 16 residues. In DNA form, the CDR3 reads TGTGCCAGCAGCTACAGGGGGCGCAGGGGCACCGGGGAGCTGTTTTTT. Protein sequence: CASSYRGRRGTGELFF.

This chain links TRBV27 with TRBJ1-2; 10 bases agree with TRBD1. With 8 bases clipped from V and 8 bases from J, the junction kept 20 bases outside the gene matches. The CDR3 contains 17 residues. Germline V lookup: CDR1 MNHEY, CDR2 SMNVEV (reference sequence). CDR3: CASPPSRQGARRWGYTF. The DNA of the CDR3 is TGTGCCAGCCCTCCGAGCCGACAGGGGGCCAGACGGTGGGGCTACACCTTC.

This rearrangement joins TRBV28 to TRBJ2-7; possibly TRBD1 for D (6 bases). CDR3 length: 13 residues. Germline V CDR1 and CDR2: MDHEN, SYDVKM. Trimming cost V 5 bases and J 8 bases, with 16 bases left between them. CDR3 nucleotide sequence: TGTGCCAGCAGTCTCGGACAGCTTTCGAAGCAGTACTTC. It encodes CASSLGQLSKQYF.

The V and J genes are TRBV6-1 and TRBJ2-5; 7 nucleotides match TRBD2. The CDR3 consists of 16 residues. V dropped 3 bases and J dropped 2; count of bases not matched to a gene: 9. Germline lookup yields CDR1 MNHNS and CDR2 SASEGT. CDR3 protein: CASSDLAQGLQETQYF. CDR3 nucleotides: TGTGCCAGCAGTGATTTAGCCCAGGGACTACAAGAGACCCAGTACTTC.

The chain combines TRBV15 with TRBJ2-4; D tentatively reads TRBD1 or TRBD2 (5 bases each). V lost 8 bases and J 5 bases, leaving 19 bases between the germline ends. Germline V gives CDR1 LNHNV, CDR2 YYDKDF (reference sequence). The CDR3 runs to 15 residues. CDR3 loop: CATDPAGQGENIQYF. In nucleotides, the CDR3 is TGTGCCACCGATCCGGCTGGGCAGGGAGAAAACATTCAGTACTTC.

This chain uses TRBV6-5 with TRBJ2-7; tentative D call: TRBD1 (6 bases). The CDR3 has 15 residues. Germline CDR1 is MNHEY and CDR2 is SVGAGI. Trimming left V 0 bases short and J 0 bases short, with 9 bases between. CDR3 in amino acids: CASSYSGTPSYEQYF. The CDR3 DNA follows: TGTGCCAGCAGTTACTCCGGGACACCCTCCTACGAGCAGTACTTC.

The chain employs TRBV11-2 and TRBJ2-7; 11 bases fit TRBD2. Germline V gene sequence: CDR1 SGHAT, CDR2 FQNNGV. With 6 bases clipped from V and 0 bases from J, the junction kept 7 bases outside the gene matches. This CDR3 has 16 residues. DNA for the CDR3: TGTGCCAGCAGGCCCCCTGGGACTAGCGGCTCCTACGAGCAGTACTTC. It codes for CASRPPGTSGSYEQYF.

This clone was recorded only once. The rearrangement links TRBV9 to TRBJ1-2; D uncertain. Germline values: CDR1 SGDLS, CDR2 YYNGEE. V was shortened by 1 base and J by 8 bases, with 15 bases between the two germline ends. The CDR3 is 14 amino acids. DNA for the CDR3: TGTGCCAGCAGCGTAACAGACTCGGTTGACGGCTACACCTTC. This sequence encodes CASSVTDSVDGYTF.

This chain joins TRBV27 and TRBJ2-1; 7 bases agree with TRBD2. The trim removed 6 bases at V and 7 bases at J, leaving 9 bases unmatched. The CDR3 covers 14 residues. CDR1 is MNHEY and CDR2 is SMNVEV in the germline V gene (reference sequence). The CDR3 DNA reads as TGTGCCAGCAGGGCCGGGGCGGGAGCAAATGAGCAGTTCTTC. Translated: CASRAGAGANEQFF.

V usage is TRBV4-1 and J usage is TRBJ2-3; D is possibly TRBD1 or TRBD2 (5 bases each). This CDR3 has 17 residues. From germline, CDR1 is MGHRA and CDR2 YSYEKL. V was trimmed by 0 bases and J by 0 bases, leaving 13 bases between them. CDR3 sequence: CASSQDRLGVSTDTQYF. Here the CDR3 DNA reads TGCGCCAGCAGCCAAGATCGATTGGGGGTTAGCACAGATACGCAGTATTTT.

The chain employs TRBV27 and TRBJ2-1, with TRBD2 as a possible D gene (6 bases). With 6 bases removed from V and 7 bases from J, the gap between germline ends came to 13 bases. In germline, CDR1 is MNHEY, CDR2 SMNVEV (reference sequence). This CDR3 is 13 amino acids long. In nucleotides, the CDR3 is TGTGCCAGCAGCCTGACTAGACTTAATGAGCAGTTCTTC. Translated, it gives CASSLTRLNEQFF.

The rearrangement joins TRBV19 to TRBJ2-1; D gene uncertain. The CDR3 extends over 11 amino acids. CDR1 is LNHDA, CDR2 SQIVND, per germline (reference sequence). The germline V and J ends were trimmed by 3 bases and 9 bases, with 6 bases remaining between them. The CDR3 nucleotides are TGTGCCAGTAGTATTGCTGGTGAGCAGTTCTTC. Protein: CASSIAGEQFF.

The V call is TRBV5-1, the J call TRBJ2-1; D remains ambiguous. The CDR3 has 11 residues. The V and J ends lost 5 bases and 4 bases respectively, with 4 bases between them. Germline CDR1 reads SGHRS; CDR2 reads YFSETQ. Here the CDR3 DNA reads TGCGCCAGCAGTCGGTACAATGAGCAGTTCTTC. Its protein is CASSRYNEQFF.

In this sample, this clone turned up once. This chain connects TRBV7-8 to TRBJ2-1, with D maybe TRBD2 (7 bases). There are 16 residues in the CDR3. V lost 1 base and J 5 bases, leaving 15 bases between the germline ends. CDR1 is SGHVS and CDR2 is FQNEAQ in the germline V gene. The CDR3 DNA sequence: TGTGCCAGCAGCTTAGAGCACGGGGGGCCTGACAATGAGCAGTTCTTC. Its protein product is CASSLEHGGPDNEQFF.

The J gene is TRBJ2-5, the V gene TRBV27; D gene unclear. V was trimmed by 3 bases and J by 3 bases, leaving 11 bases between them. CDR1 MNHEY and CDR2 SMNVEV come from the germline V gene (reference sequence). This CDR3 region has 14 residues. CDR3 bases: TGTGCCAGCAGTTTCGCAGATCTTAAAGAGACCCAGTACTTC. It translates to CASSFADLKETQYF.

V and J are TRBV27 and TRBJ2-5; 8 positions agree with TRBD2. The V gene end was trimmed by 6 bases and the J gene end by 3 bases; junction bases not matched to a gene: 9. The CDR3 totals 15 residues. CDR1 and CDR2 (germline): MNHEY, SMNVEV (reference sequence). The CDR3 nucleotides are TGTGCCAGCAGGGCGGAACTAGCGGTTAAAGAGACCCAGTACTTC. Translation: CASRAELAVKETQYF.

V usage is TRBV18 and J usage is TRBJ2-5; D is possibly TRBD1 or TRBD2 (5 bases each). This CDR3 is built from 14 residues. Germline-derived CDR1 and CDR2 are KGHSH and LQKENI. V was cut by 8 bases and J by 1 base, with 14 bases left in between. The CDR3 is CASQGDYIQETQYF. CDR3 in DNA: TGTGCCAGCCAGGGCGACTACATCCAAGAGACCCAGTACTTC.

The chain employs TRBV4-1 and TRBJ1-3; D possibly corresponds to TRBD1 (6 bases). The V end lost 0 bases, the J end lost 8 bases, and 14 bases lay between the germline ends. Germline V lookup: CDR1 MGHRA, CDR2 YSYEKL. The CDR3 is 15 amino acids. The CDR3 region has the DNA TGCGCCAGCAGCCAAGAAGCAGGGGACTGGGACACCATATATTTT. Translated, it gives CASSQEAGDWDTIYF.

V gene TRBV27 combines with J gene TRBJ2-1; 13 nucleotides align to TRBD2. Trimming took 8 bases from V and 7 from J; bases not matched to a gene: 14. The CDR3 has 17 residues. Germline lookup yields CDR1 MNHEY and CDR2 SMNVEV (reference sequence). The CDR3 reads CASEMRAGLAGLNEQFF. In DNA form, the CDR3 reads TGTGCCAGCGAGATGAGAGCGGGACTAGCGGGATTGAATGAGCAGTTCTTC.

The chain combines TRBV4-3 with TRBJ1-1, with 9 bases matching TRBD1. The J segment lost 3 bases and the V segment lost 0 bases, leaving 5 bases of the junction unmatched. The CDR3 covers 16 residues. Germline-derived CDR1 and CDR2 are LGHNA and YSLEER. The CDR3 nucleotides are TGCGCCAGCAGCCAAGATCGACAGGGGGGTTACACTGAAGCTTTCTTT. Amino acid sequence: CASSQDRQGGYTEAFF.

The rearrangement uses TRBV4-3 and TRBJ2-5, with TRBD2 identical over 8 bases. Unmatched junction bases numbered 1, after V lost 0 bases and J lost 1 base. Germline values: CDR1 LGHNA, CDR2 YSLEER. The CDR3 extends over 15 amino acids. The DNA of the CDR3 is TGCGCCAGCAGCCAAGATGGACTAGCCCAAGAGACCCAGTACTTC. Translated, it gives CASSQDGLAQETQYF.

V usage is TRBV7-9 and J usage is TRBJ2-7; 8 bases are shared with TRBD2. After removal of 3 bases from V and 7 bases from J, the junction contained 8 bases not matched to a gene. The germline gives CDR1 SEHNR, CDR2 FQNEAQ (reference sequence). There are 14 residues in the CDR3. Here the CDR3 reads CASSFGTGGREQYF. In DNA, the CDR3 is TGTGCCAGCAGCTTCGGGACGGGAGGGCGAGAGCAGTACTTC.

The chain combines TRBV28 with TRBJ2-7; 7 nucleotides line up with TRBD1. The CDR3 length is 15 residues. Trimming cost V 4 bases and J 5 bases; bases outside gene matches: 11. The germline gives CDR1 MDHEN, CDR2 SYDVKM. CDR3 region: CASSSRQGIVHEQYF. The CDR3 DNA sequence: TGTGCCAGCAGTTCTCGACAGGGAATCGTCCACGAGCAGTACTTC.

The chain has TRBV28 and TRBJ1-2; 7 bases line up with TRBD1. The CDR3 is 14 residues long. J gave up 4 bases and V 5 bases, and 7 bases lay outside the gene matches. In germline, CDR1 is MDHEN, CDR2 SYDVKM. The chain's CDR3 is CASSHAGTVYGYTF. CDR3 bases: TGTGCCAGCAGTCACGCTGGGACAGTCTATGGCTACACCTTC.

The chain has TRBV13 and TRBJ2-5; weak D call: TRBD2 (6 bases). The V end was cut by 5 bases, the J end by 4 bases, with 23 bases between. Germline CDR1 reads PRHDT; CDR2 reads FYEKMQ (reference sequence). This CDR3 spans 17 amino acids. CDR3 region: CASSPTRPSTRGETQYF. The DNA of the CDR3 is TGTGCCAGCAGCCCCACCAGGCCCTCGACTAGGGGAGAGACCCAGTACTTC.